This T cell receptor (beta chain) was obtained from a study of shared T cell receptors in the human thymus. TCRdb keeps only in-frame clones here, not all; method: immunoSEQ multiplex PCR. The sample carries around 730,000 clones, 70% to 90% recorded once. Germline loops: CDR1 SGHKS, CDR2 YYEKEE (reference sequence). The V and J ends lost 0 bases and 7 bases respectively, with 17 bases between them. There are 15 residues in the CDR3. The sample was also reused in another study, on human thymus T cells. That report notes: Resections were taken during corrective heart surgery, and the thymus tissue came from these. Gene usage (both V and J) appeared biased in thymic and blood repertoires. Related reports documented highly overlapping thymic repertoires among unrelated individuals.

This sequence originates from a girl in the first two years of life with a congenital heart defect. V gene TRBV5-5 combines with J gene TRBJ2-7, with D possibly being TRBD2 (5 bases). The sequenced sample consisted of thymocytes. In DNA form, the CDR3 reads TGTGCCAGCAGCTTGGTGTGGTGGCCGGAGGATGAGCAGTACTTC. It translates to CASSLVWWPEDEQYF.